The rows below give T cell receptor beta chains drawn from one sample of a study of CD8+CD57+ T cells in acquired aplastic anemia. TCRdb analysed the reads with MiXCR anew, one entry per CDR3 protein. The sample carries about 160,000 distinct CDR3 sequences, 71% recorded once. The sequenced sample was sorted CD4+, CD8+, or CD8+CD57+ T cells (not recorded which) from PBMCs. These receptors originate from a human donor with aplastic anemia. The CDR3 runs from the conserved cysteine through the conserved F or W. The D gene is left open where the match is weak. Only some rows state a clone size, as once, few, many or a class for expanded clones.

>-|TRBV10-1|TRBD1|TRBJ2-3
TGCGCCAGCAGTGCGACAGGGAAATATGGGGATACGCAGTATTTT
CASSATGKYGDTQYF
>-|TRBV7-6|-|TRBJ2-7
TGTGCCTGGAGTGTACGTGGGACAACCTACGAGCAGTACTTC
CAWSVRGTTYEQYF
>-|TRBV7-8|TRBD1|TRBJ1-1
TGTGCCAGCAGCTTATTTGCTCAGGGGGCGCAGACCTCTGAAGCTTTCTTT
CASSLFAQGAQTSEAFF
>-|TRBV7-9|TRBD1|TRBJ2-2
TGTGCCAGCAGCGGTAGACAGGGGACGAACACCGGGGAGCTGTTTTTT
CASSGRQGTNTGELFF
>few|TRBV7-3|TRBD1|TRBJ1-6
TGTGCCAGCAGCTACGGACAGGGAGGTTCACCCCTCCACTTT
CASSYGQGGSPLHF
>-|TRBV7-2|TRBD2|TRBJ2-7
TGTGCCAGCAGCTTATCGATCACAGCGGGAGACTACGGGCAGTACTTC
CASSLSITAGDYGQYF
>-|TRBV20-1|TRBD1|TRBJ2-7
TGCAGTGCTACACCCACCCTGGGACAGATCTACGAGCAGTACTTC
CSATPTLGQIYEQYF
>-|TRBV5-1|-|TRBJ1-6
TGCGCCAGCAGCTTGGAGGGACGGATTAATTCACCCCTCCACTTT
CASSLEGRINSPLHF
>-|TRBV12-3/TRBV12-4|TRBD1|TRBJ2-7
TGTGCCAGCAGTTATACGACAGGGTCATTCGACGAGCAGTACTTC
CASSYTTGSFDEQYF
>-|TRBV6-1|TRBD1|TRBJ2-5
TGTGCCAGCAGCAAGGGAACCGGGACAGGGCTCGAGACCCAGTACTTC
CASSKGTGTGLETQYF
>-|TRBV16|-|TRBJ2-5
TGTGCCAGCAGCCAGAGCAGCCCGGCAGAGACCCAGTACTTC
CASSQSSPAETQYF
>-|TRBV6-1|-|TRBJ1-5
TGTGCCAGCAGTGTCGGCGAGGACTCCGGAGGTCAGCCCCAGCATTTT
CASSVGEDSGGQPQHF
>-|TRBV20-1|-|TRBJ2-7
TGCAGTGCTAGAGATCCAGGCCCCTACGAGCAGTACTTC
CSARDPGPYEQYF
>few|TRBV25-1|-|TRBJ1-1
TGTGCCAGCAGTAACAGGGCGAGGAACACTGAAGCTTTCTTT
CASSNRARNTEAFF
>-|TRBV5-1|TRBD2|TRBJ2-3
TGCGCCAGCAAGACTAGCGGGGTCACAGATACGCAGTATTTT
CASKTSGVTDTQYF
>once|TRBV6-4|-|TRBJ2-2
TGTGCCAGCAGTCAGGGAAACACCGGGGAGCTGTTTTTT
CASSQGNTGELFF
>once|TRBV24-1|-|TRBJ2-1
TGTGCCACCAGTGATTCAGGACTAAACGGCAATGAGCAGTTCTTC
CATSDSGLNGNEQFF
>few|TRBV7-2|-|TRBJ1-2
TGTGCCAGCAGCGGGGACCAGAGTCGCGGCTACACCTTC
CASSGDQSRGYTF
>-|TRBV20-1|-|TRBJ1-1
TGCAGTGCTAGAGGTTGGTCAGGGGATGTGGGTAAAGTGAACACTGAAGCTTTCTTT
CSARGWSGDVGKVNTEAFF
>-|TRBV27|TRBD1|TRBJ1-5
TGTGCCAGCCAAGGGACAGGTAATCAGCCCCAGCATTTT
CASQGTGNQPQHF
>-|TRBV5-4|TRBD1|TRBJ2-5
TGTGCCAGCAGCACCGGGGACAGGGGGAGGGAGACCCAGTACTTC
CASSTGDRGRETQYF
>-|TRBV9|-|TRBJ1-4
TGTGCCAGCAGCGTAGGGGGGACGGCAACTAATGAAGAACTGTTTTTT
CASSVGGTATNEELFF
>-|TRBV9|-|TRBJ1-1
TGTGCCAGCAGCGTAGCGGGGATAGCTGAAGCTTTCTTT
CASSVAGIAEAFF
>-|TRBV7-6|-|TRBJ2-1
TGTGCCAGCAGCTTAGCGCTGGGTAGCGGTTACAATGAGCAGTTCTTC
CASSLALGSGYNEQFF
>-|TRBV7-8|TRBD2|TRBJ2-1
TGTGCCAGCAGCTTAAGAGCGGGGGGTCGCTCCTACAATGAGCAGTTCTTC
CASSLRAGGRSYNEQFF
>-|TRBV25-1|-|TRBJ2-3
TGTGCCAGCCAAAGACAGGGCACAGATACGCAGTATTTT
CASQRQGTDTQYF
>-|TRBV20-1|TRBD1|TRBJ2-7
TGCAGTGCCGCGCGGACAGGGAACGAGCAGTACTTC
CSAARTGNEQYF
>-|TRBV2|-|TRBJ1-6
TGTGCCAGCCGAAGACAGGTTGATAATTCACCCCTCCACTTT
CASRRQVDNSPLHF
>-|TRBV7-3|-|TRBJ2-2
TGTGCCAGCAGCTCAGGGAAGGGCGGGGAGCTGTTTTTT
CASSSGKGGELFF
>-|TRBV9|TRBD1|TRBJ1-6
TGTGCCAGCAGCGTAGGACAGGGTGGATCACCCCTCCACTTT
CASSVGQGGSPLHF
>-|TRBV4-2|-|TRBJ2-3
TGTGCCAGCAGGCTACAGACAAGCGGCACAGATACGCAGTATTTT
CASRLQTSGTDTQYF
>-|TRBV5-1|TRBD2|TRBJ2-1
TGCGCCAGCAAGCAGCGGGGTTCAATATACAATGAGCAGTTCTTC
CASKQRGSIYNEQFF
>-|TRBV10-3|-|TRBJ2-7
TGTGCCATCAGCGGGAGTCAGGGGATAACCTCCTACGAGCAGTACTTC
CAISGSQGITSYEQYF
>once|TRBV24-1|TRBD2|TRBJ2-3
TGTGCCACCAGTGATTTGAGTAGCGGGACAAGCACAGATACGCAGTATTTT
CATSDLSSGTSTDTQYF
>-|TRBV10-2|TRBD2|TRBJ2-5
TGCGCCAGCGACGAGACTAGCGGGAGAAAGACCCAGTACTTC
CASDETSGRKTQYF
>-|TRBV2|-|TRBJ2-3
TGTGCCAGCAGTGAAACCGCACGGGCCAGCACGCAGTATTTT
CASSETARASTQYF
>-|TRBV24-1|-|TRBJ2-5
TGTGCCACCAGTGATTTAGGAGGGGTAGGAGAGACCCAGTACTTC
CATSDLGGVGETQYF
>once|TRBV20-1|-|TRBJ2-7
TGCAGTGCTAGAGAGTGGGGGCGGGAGCAGTACTTC
CSAREWGREQYF
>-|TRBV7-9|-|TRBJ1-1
TGTGCCAGCAGCCCCCGGTCGGGGATGAACACTGAAGCTTTCTTT
CASSPRSGMNTEAFF
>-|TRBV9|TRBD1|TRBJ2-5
TGTGCCAGCAGCGCGACAGGGGGATACGCAGAGACCCAGTACTTC
CASSATGGYAETQYF
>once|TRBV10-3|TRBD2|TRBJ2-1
TGTGCCATCAGTGACTGGACTGCGACTAGCGGGGTAGGCAATGAGCAGTTCTTC
CAISDWTATSGVGNEQFF
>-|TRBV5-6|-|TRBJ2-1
TGTGCCAGCAGCGTCGGGACCCTGAATGAGCAGTTCTTC
CASSVGTLNEQFF
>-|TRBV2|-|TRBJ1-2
TGTGCCAGCAGGCCCAGGGGAAGAAACTATGGCTACACCTTC
CASRPRGRNYGYTF
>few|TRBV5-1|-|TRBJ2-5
TGCGCCAGCAGCTTGGGCTCGGGTTTCCAAGAGACCCAGTACTTC
CASSLGSGFQETQYF
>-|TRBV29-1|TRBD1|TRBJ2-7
TGCAGCGTTGTTCGGGACAGGGGATCCTACGAGCAGTACTTC
CSVVRDRGSYEQYF
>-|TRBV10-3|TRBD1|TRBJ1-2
TGTGCCATCAGTGAGTCGCAGGGGGCGGACGGCTACACCTTC
CAISESQGADGYTF